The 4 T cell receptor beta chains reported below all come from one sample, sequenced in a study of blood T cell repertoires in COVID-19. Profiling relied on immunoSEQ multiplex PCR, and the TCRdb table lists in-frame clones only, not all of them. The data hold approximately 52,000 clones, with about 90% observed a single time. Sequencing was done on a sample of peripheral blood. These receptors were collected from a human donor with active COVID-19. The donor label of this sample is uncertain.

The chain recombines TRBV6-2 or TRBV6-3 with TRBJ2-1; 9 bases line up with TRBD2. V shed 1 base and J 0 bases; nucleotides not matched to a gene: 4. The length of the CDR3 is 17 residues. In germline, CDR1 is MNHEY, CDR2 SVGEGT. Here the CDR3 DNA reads TGTGCCAGCAGTTACTACCTAGCGGGGAGCTCCTACAATGAGCAGTTCTTC. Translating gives CASSYYLAGSSYNEQFF.

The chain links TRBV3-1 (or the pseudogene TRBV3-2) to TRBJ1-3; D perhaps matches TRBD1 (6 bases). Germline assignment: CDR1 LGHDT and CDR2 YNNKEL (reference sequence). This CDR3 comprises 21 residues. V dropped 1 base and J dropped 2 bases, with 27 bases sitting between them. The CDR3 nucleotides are TGTGCCAGCAGCCAAGGGAAAAAGTACCGGACAGAGGTTCACCCTGGAAACACCATATATTTT. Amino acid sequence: CASSQGKKYRTEVHPGNTIYF.

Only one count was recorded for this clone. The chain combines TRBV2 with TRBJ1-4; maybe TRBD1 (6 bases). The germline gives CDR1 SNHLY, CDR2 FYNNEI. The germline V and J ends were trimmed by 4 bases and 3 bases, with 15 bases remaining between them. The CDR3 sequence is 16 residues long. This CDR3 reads CASSAQGLTANEKLFF. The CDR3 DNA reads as TGTGCCAGCAGTGCCCAGGGGCTAACAGCTAATGAAAAACTGTTTTTT. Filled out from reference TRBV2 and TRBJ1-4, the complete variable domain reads EPEVTQTPSHQVTQMGQEVILRCVPISNHLYFYWYRQILGQKVEFLVSFYNNEISEKSEIFDDQFSVERPDGSNFTLKIRSTKLEDSAMYFCASSAQGLTANEKLFFGSGTQLSVL.

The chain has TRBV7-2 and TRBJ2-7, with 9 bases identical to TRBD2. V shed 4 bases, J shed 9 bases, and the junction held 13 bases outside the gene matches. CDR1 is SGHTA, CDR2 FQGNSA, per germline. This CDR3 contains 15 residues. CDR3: CASSWDSGTSSGQYF. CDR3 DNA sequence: TGTGCCAGCAGCTGGGACTCCGGGACTAGCTCCGGGCAGTACTTC.